This T cell receptor beta chain emerged from a study of T cells in Graves' hyperthyroidism and ophthalmopathy. PBMCs came from 8.5 to 10 ml fresh peripheral blood. In the case of this clonotype: An end of the junction does not agree with germline; a read error may underlie this.

Amplified TCR beta CDR3 regions derived from RNA transcripts. A first-round RT-PCR of the TCR CDR3 used the HTBI primer set. TCRdb recomputed calls from the multiplex PCR reads with MiXCR, one row per CDR3 protein. The data show 500,000 or so distinct CDR3 sequences, about 16% seen once. The CDR3 has 19 amino acids. Germline CDR1 reads KGHDR; CDR2 reads SFDVKD. The sample was blood. The TCR was taken from a woman younger than 45 with Graves' ophthalmopathy. The rearrangement joins TRBV24-1 to TRBJ2-1, with D possibly TRBD1 on 6 matching bases. CDR3 in DNA: TGTGCCGCCAGTGATCCGTCGGGTACAGGGACCCGGGGATACAATGAGCAGTTCTTC. It encodes CAASDPSGTGTRGYNEQFF.